This passage covers 21 T cell receptor beta chains from one sample sequenced in a study of beta chain features in type 1 diabetes. Expressed TCRB transcripts were sequenced, since all the RNA that had been isolated was reverse transcribed. Here immunoSEQ multiplex PCR was the method, and the copy in TCRdb shows in-frame clones only, minus some. Of hundreds of thousands of clones listed, roughly an eighth are singletons. Study conclusions and caveats: There was a moderate but significant shortening of TCRB CDR3s in all four CD4+ subsets of Type 1 diabetes patients.

Antigen specificity for these receptors is unknown. The sample comprised naive CD4+ T cells from blood. These receptors came from a man between 18 and 35 years old with type 1 diabetes.

To note about this clone: Other DNA variants within this sample encode the same CDR3. This sequence joins TRBV5-1 and TRBJ2-7, with D possibly matching TRBD1 (6 bases). CDR3 size: 12 residues. V shed 3 bases and J shed 3 bases, with 7 bases lying between them. The germline CDR1 and CDR2 sequences are SGHRS and YFSETQ. CDR3 protein: CASSSDSYEQYF. CDR3 coding DNA: TGCGCCAGCAGCTCGGACAGCTACGAGCAGTACTTC.

The rearrangement joins TRBV11-2 to TRBJ1-2; D may be TRBD1 (6 bases). Germline V gene lookup returns CDR1 SGHAT and CDR2 FQNNGV. V was clipped by 4 bases and J by 6 bases, with 15 bases between them. This CDR3 contains 14 residues. This CDR3 is CASSWAGARNGYTF. CDR3 nucleotide sequence: TGTGCCAGCAGCTGGGCAGGGGCGAGGAATGGCTACACCTTC.

The table lists this clone with a few counts. The chain joins TRBV29-1 to TRBJ2-3; the match to TRBD2 covers 10 bases. Germline V gene sequence: CDR1 SQVTM, CDR2 ANQGSEA. The CDR3 is made up of 13 amino acids. Trimming cost V 7 bases and J 9 bases; bases outside gene matches: 10. The CDR3 DNA reads as TGCAGCGACCGATCTAGCGGGAGTGACACGCAGTATTTT. It is translated as CSDRSSGSDTQYF.

The J gene is TRBJ2-5, the V gene TRBV11-2; 8 bases are shared with TRBD2. CDR3 length: 15 residues. In germline, CDR1 is SGHAT, CDR2 FQNNGV. V lost 0 bases to trimming and J lost 5 bases; unmatched junction nucleotides: 5. The CDR3 nucleotides are TGTGCCAGCAGCTTAGAACGGGGGGGCTGGGAGACCCAGTACTTC. Encoded protein: CASSLERGGWETQYF.

The chain couples TRBV7-2 to TRBJ2-7, with 9 positions matching TRBD2. The length of the CDR3 is 16 residues. V dropped 3 bases and J dropped 1; count of bases not matched to a gene: 7. Germline V gives CDR1 SGHTA, CDR2 FQGNSA. The CDR3 loop is CASSFRTGLASYEQYF. As DNA, the CDR3 is TGTGCCAGCAGCTTTAGAACGGGACTAGCTTCCTACGAGCAGTACTTC.

This clone was seen a handful of times. This rearrangement joins TRBV7-2 to TRBJ2-2; a weak D match, TRBD1 (5 bases). In germline, CDR1 is SGHTA, CDR2 FQGNSA. Trimming took 6 bases from V and 6 from J, leaving 8 bases between them. This CDR3 region has 12 residues. Here the CDR3 reads CASRGPPGELFF. As DNA, the CDR3 is TGTGCCAGCAGGGGGCCCCCCGGGGAGCTGTTTTTT.

This clone was observed a few times. The V and J genes are TRBV6-6 and TRBJ2-4; no reliable D call. The CDR3 has 16 amino acids. Germline V CDR1 and CDR2: MNHNY, SVGAGI (reference sequence). The V end lost 6 bases, the J end lost 0 bases, and 15 bases lay between the germline ends. This CDR3 reads CASSPPGSLAKNIQYF. CDR3 nucleotide sequence: TGTGCCAGCAGCCCCCCGGGCAGTCTAGCCAAAAACATTCAGTACTTC.

This clone has more than one count but fewer than ten. The chain recombines TRBV18 with TRBJ2-5, with a possible D match to TRBD1 (6 bases). This CDR3 is built from 15 residues. Germline assignment: CDR1 KGHSH and CDR2 LQKENI. Trimming pared 4 bases from V and 1 base from J, leaving 13 bases between. Here the CDR3 DNA reads TGTGCCAGCTCACGCAACAGGGATCGCCAAGAGACCCAGTACTTC. This codes for CASSRNRDRQETQYF.

This chain links TRBV15 with TRBJ1-5; tentatively, D is TRBD1 (6 bases). Trimming removed 1 base at V and 2 bases at J, with 6 bases between. Germline V lookup: CDR1 LNHNV, CDR2 YYDKDF (reference sequence). The CDR3 runs 14 residues. The CDR3 coding sequence is TGTGCCACCAGCAGAGCAGGGGGCAATCAGCCCCAGCATTTT. Translation gives CATSRAGGNQPQHF.

This clone was detected a few times. This sequence joins TRBV5-6 and TRBJ2-3, with 11 bases fitting TRBD1. Germline V gives CDR1 SGHDT, CDR2 YYEEEE. The trim removed 1 base at V and 6 bases at J, leaving 4 bases unmatched. This CDR3 is 15 amino acids long. The CDR3 protein is CASSLRTGGEDTQYF. CDR3 nucleotide sequence: TGTGCCAGCAGCTTGAGGACAGGGGGCGAGGATACGCAGTATTTT.

V gene TRBV9 combines with J gene TRBJ2-1; D uncertain. Trimming removed 3 bases at V and 2 bases at J, with 12 bases between. The CDR3 is 15 amino acids. The V gene's germline CDR1 is SGDLS and CDR2 YYNGEE. The CDR3 DNA sequence: TGTGCCAGCAGCGACCGAGCCGACGCCTACAATGAGCAGTTCTTC. This codes for CASSDRADAYNEQFF.

Only a few counts were recorded for this clone. The chain couples TRBV11-1 to TRBJ2-3; 7 nucleotides match TRBD2. The CDR3 spans 15 residues. V trimming: 0 bases; J trimming: 7 bases; junction bases outside the gene matches: 7. The germline gives CDR1 SGHAT, CDR2 FQDESV (reference sequence). CDR3 region: CASSLAGTTPNTQYF. CDR3 DNA sequence: TGTGCCAGCAGCTTAGCCGGGACTACCCCCAATACGCAGTATTTT.

V gene TRBV28 combines with J gene TRBJ1-2; 8 bases agree with TRBD1. The CDR3 has 17 residues. V was pared by 6 bases and J by 4 bases, with 16 bases of the junction left unmatched. CDR1 is MDHEN and CDR2 is SYDVKM in the germline V gene. This chain's CDR3 is CASRTGGPSHRFYGYTF. The CDR3 nucleotides are TGTGCCAGCAGAACAGGGGGACCATCCCATCGGTTCTATGGCTACACCTTC.

The V gene is TRBV7-2, the J gene TRBJ2-7; D not resolved. This CDR3 has 14 residues. CDR1 is SGHTA and CDR2 is FQGNSA in the germline V gene. V gave up 5 bases and J gave up 6 bases, with 17 bases separating them. This CDR3 reads CASSPPRVSSEQYF. The CDR3 DNA follows: TGTGCCAGCAGCCCCCCTCGCGTTTCGAGCGAGCAGTACTTC.

CDR3 sequence reads: CASKAGSTDTQYF. For the CDR3, the DNA is TGTGCCAGCAAGGCAGGGAGCACAGATACGCAGTATTTT. This chain uses TRBV2 with TRBJ2-3; D possibly corresponds to TRBD1 (5 bases). Germline V gives CDR1 SNHLY, CDR2 FYNNEI. This CDR3 is built from 13 residues. Deletions cut 7 bases from V and 0 bases from J, with 8 bases between.

The chain carries TRBV11-3 and TRBJ2-1; D remains ambiguous. From germline, CDR1 is SGHNT and CDR2 YENEEA. With 1 base removed from V and 0 bases from J, the gap between germline ends came to 10 bases. The CDR3 runs to 16 residues. The CDR3, as DNA: TGTGCCAGCAGCTTAGGGACCTCGAGCTCCTACAATGAGCAGTTCTTC. Encoded protein: CASSLGTSSSYNEQFF. Full variable domain (outside the CDR3, taken from reference TRBV11-3 and TRBJ2-1): EAGVVQSPRYKIIEKKQPVAFWCNPISGHNTLYWYLQNLGQGPELLIRYENEEAVDDSQLPKDRFSAERLKGVDSTLKIQPAELGDSAVYLCASSLGTSSSYNEQFFGPGTRLTVL.

V and J are TRBV18 and TRBJ1-1; D not certain. CDR1 is KGHSH and CDR2 is LQKENI in the germline V gene. V was clipped by 5 bases and J by 5 bases, with 15 bases between them. CDR3 length: 14 residues. CDR3 in amino acids: CASSAPSEGTEAFF. CDR3 nucleotides: TGTGCCAGCTCAGCCCCGTCGGAAGGGACTGAAGCTTTCTTT.

This clone occurred a few times. The V gene is TRBV6-1, the J gene TRBJ2-4; 8 bases are a match to TRBD1. The CDR3 loop spans 15 amino acids. Germline CDR1 reads MNHNS; CDR2 reads SASEGT. The ends lost 5 bases at V and 4 bases at J; junction bases unmatched: 7. The CDR3 loop is CASSLPDRAKNIQYF. CDR3 in DNA: TGTGCCAGCAGTCTTCCGGACAGGGCGAAAAACATTCAGTACTTC.

The chain recombines TRBV5-1 with TRBJ1-5; D not resolved. CDR1 is SGHRS, CDR2 YFSETQ, per germline. The CDR3 is 13 amino acids. Trimming took off 0 bases at V and 5 bases at J, with 6 bases between the two ends. The CDR3 region is CASSLAEDQPQHF. CDR3 sequence (DNA): TGCGCCAGCAGCTTGGCGGAGGATCAGCCCCAGCATTTT.

CDR3 loop: CASSPTGGIGQFF. DNA of the CDR3: TGCGCCAGCAGCCCCACTGGAGGGATCGGGCAGTTCTTC. This chain links TRBV4-3 with TRBJ2-1, with D perhaps matching TRBD2 (6 bases). Deletions cut 4 bases from V and 12 bases from J, with 16 bases between. The CDR3 length is 13 residues. Looked up from germline, CDR1 is LGHNA and CDR2 is YSLEER.

This chain links TRBV21-1 with TRBJ2-5; TRBD2 is the table's D call and was not checked against the DNA. TRBV21-1 is a pseudogene. The CDR3 extends over 16 amino acids. The CDR3 region is CASSFFGEDTQETQYF. DNA for the CDR3: TGTGCCAGCAGCTTCTTCGGGGAGGACACCCAAGAGACCCAGTACTTC.